This is a list of T cell receptor beta chains from one sample in a study of shared clonotypes between healthy human individuals. Profiled with immunoSEQ multiplex PCR; TCRdb holds only in-frame clones, not every one. This table holds 2.3 million or so clones, roughly 93% found once. The sequencing sample was made of naive CD4+ T cells from PBMCs. These TCRs come from a young man in good health. Some clones in this sample may be carry-over from other donors' samples. Each CDR3 is given with its conserved first and last residue.

V: TRBV5-4
J: TRBJ2-7
CDR3: CASSLASGTGAYEQYF

V: TRBV29-1
J: TRBJ2-7
CDR3: CSGTGTGGYEQYF

V: TRBV4-3
J: TRBJ1-2
CDR3: CASSQVPGQGSVTF

V: TRBV28
J: TRBJ1-1
CDR3: CASRLGQMNTEAFF

V: TRBV4-1
J: TRBJ2-1
CDR3: CASSQSGAGIGEQFF

V: TRBV7-8
J: TRBJ1-4
CDR3: CASSSRGGDEEKLFF

V: TRBV5-1
J: TRBJ1-4
CDR3: CASSSLLLGGGKNEKLFF

V: TRBV5-1
J: TRBJ2-6
CDR3: CASSLGGLSSGANVLTF

V: TRBV4-2
J: TRBJ2-7
CDR3: CASSQEDRALYEQYF

V: TRBV2
J: TRBJ1-5
CDR3: CASEGTGNQPQHF

V: TRBV7-2
J: TRBJ1-2
CDR3: CASSLLAGGGYTF